Shown below are 26 T cell receptor beta chains from a single sample sequenced in a study of CD8 T cells in Susac syndrome. With random hexamers, roughly 0.45 to 1 ug RNA was reverse transcribed. One entry per CDR3 protein, called by TCRdb with MiXCR from the immunoSEQ multiplex PCR reads. The sample contains approximately 260,000 distinct CDR3 sequences, 90% to 96% of which appear only once. The sample comprised CD4+ T cells from PBMCs. These receptors all come from a human donor with Susac syndrome.

J is TRBJ1-2 and V is TRBV15; weak D call: TRBD1 (5 bases). CDR3 length: 14 amino acids. Deletions cut 3 bases from V and 0 bases from J, with 8 bases between. Germline CDR1 is LNHNV and CDR2 is YYDKDF (reference sequence). CDR3 sequence (DNA): TGTGCCACCAGCAGCGGGGGAGCTAACTATGGCTACACCTTC. This encodes CATSSGGANYGYTF.

The gene calls are TRBV4-1 and TRBJ1-2; D call uncertain. Trimming removed 6 bases from V and 2 bases from J, with 16 bases in between. The CDR3 spans 15 residues. The germline V gene has CDR1 MGHRA and CDR2 YSYEKL. Written as DNA, the CDR3 is TGCGCCAGCAGTCCCTCTGAGACTTCCAACTATGGCTACACCTTC. Protein: CASSPSETSNYGYTF.

The chain joins TRBV28 to TRBJ1-2; no firm D call. V was cut by 3 bases and J by 10 bases, with 15 bases left in between. Germline CDR1 is MDHEN and CDR2 is SYDVKM. CDR3 length: 13 amino acids. The CDR3 DNA sequence: TGTGCCAGCAGTTTCCACCCCGGCCTTACCTACACCTTC. Amino acids: CASSFHPGLTYTF.

The chain employs TRBV25-1 and TRBJ2-1; 7 nucleotides align to TRBD2. The junction had 3 bases not matched to a gene; V was cut back by 1 base and J by 0 bases. CDR3 size: 16 residues. Germline V gene data show CDR1 as MGHDK and CDR2 as SYGVNS. In DNA form, the CDR3 reads TGTGCCAGCAGTGAATGGGGCGGGAGCTCCTACAATGAGCAGTTCTTC. The encoded protein is CASSEWGGSSYNEQFF.

V and J are TRBV29-1 and TRBJ2-4; TRBD1 might be the D (5 bases). Germline CDR1 and CDR2: SQVTM and ANQGSEA. CDR3 length: 11 amino acids. Trimming pared 2 bases from V and 6 bases from J, leaving 5 bases between. This CDR3 is CSVEQGNIQYF. The DNA of the CDR3 is TGCAGCGTTGAACAGGGAAACATTCAGTACTTC.

The chain couples TRBV5-6 to TRBJ2-1, with 12 bases identical to TRBD2. This CDR3 is 18 amino acids long. V lost 3 bases to trimming and J lost 8 bases; unmatched junction nucleotides: 15. Per germline, CDR1 SGHDT and CDR2 YYEEEE. CDR3 region: CASSSDRLAGVFRDEQFF. The CDR3 DNA follows: TGTGCCAGCAGCTCTGATAGACTAGCGGGAGTGTTTCGCGATGAGCAGTTCTTC. The full variable domain, completed using reference TRBV5-6 and TRBJ2-1, is DAGVTQSPTHLIKTRGQQVTLRCSPKSGHDTVSWYQQALGQGPQFIFQYYEEEERQRGNFPDRFSGHQFPNYSSELNVNALLLGDSALYLCASSSDRLAGVFRDEQFFGPGTRLTVL.

The chain carries TRBV30 and TRBJ2-2; 10 positions match TRBD1. The ends lost 5 bases at V and 7 bases at J; junction bases unmatched: 10. This CDR3 is 15 amino acids long. CDR1 and CDR2 (germline): GTSNPN, SVGIG (reference sequence). The CDR3 coding sequence is TGTGCCTGGCGTCGGGACAGGGGTTCGGGCGGGGAGCTGTTTTTT. As protein: CAWRRDRGSGGELFF.

For the CDR3, the DNA is TGTGCCAGCTCACCTGTACGGGGTATGGAGACCCAGTACTTC. Its translation is CASSPVRGMETQYF. The rearrangement joins TRBV18 to TRBJ2-5; D might be TRBD2 (5 bases). Trimming shortened V by 3 bases and J by 5 bases, and 13 bases separated the two germline ends. The germline CDR1 and CDR2 sequences are KGHSH and LQKENI. CDR3 length: 14 residues.

This rearrangement joins TRBV5-1 to TRBJ2-7, with 7 nucleotides matching TRBD2. V lost 0 bases to trimming and J lost 4 bases; unmatched junction nucleotides: 10. The germline gives CDR1 SGHRS, CDR2 YFSETQ. The CDR3 spans 16 residues. DNA for the CDR3: TGCGCCAGCAGCTTGGCCGGGAGGAGCCTTGGATACGAGCAGTACTTC. As protein: CASSLAGRSLGYEQYF.

The chain carries TRBV5-1 and TRBJ2-6; no clear D. In germline, CDR1 is SGHRS, CDR2 YFSETQ. The ends were cut back, 4 bases at V and 0 bases at J, with 11 bases in the middle. CDR3 size: 16 residues. The CDR3 sequence is CASSPRTSSGANVLTF. DNA for the CDR3: TGCGCCAGCAGCCCGAGGACGAGCTCTGGGGCCAACGTCCTGACTTTC.

Comment on this clonotype: One end of the junction does not line up with germline, which may come from a read error. CDR3 bases: TGCGCCAGCAGCTTGAACGCTGAAGCTTTCTTT. Translated, it gives CASSLNAEAFF. This chain links TRBV5-1 with TRBJ1-1; unclear D gene. CDR1 SGHRS and CDR2 YFSETQ come from the germline V gene. The CDR3 is 11 residues long.

The sample holds a few counts of this clonotype. The chain carries TRBV28 and TRBJ2-7, with 10 bases matching TRBD2. Germline V gene data show CDR1 as MDHEN and CDR2 as SYDVKM. V gave up 3 bases and J gave up 1 base; unmatched junction bases: 3. This CDR3 spans 15 amino acids. The CDR3 nucleotides are TGTGCCAGCAGTTTGTTAGCGGGAGGATCCTACGAGCAGTACTTC. It yields the protein CASSLLAGGSYEQYF.

The chain recombines TRBV12-3 or TRBV12-4 with TRBJ2-5; D not certain. The ends were cut back, 3 bases at V and 5 bases at J, with 4 bases in the middle. The CDR3 runs 11 residues. The CDR3 nucleotides read TGTGCCAGCAGTTTTTCGGAGACCCAGTACTTC. This codes for CASSFSETQYF.

V gene TRBV6-1 combines with J gene TRBJ2-4, with a weak D call TRBD1 (6 bases). Deletions cut 0 bases from V and 9 bases from J, with 12 bases between. Germline values: CDR1 MNHNS, CDR2 SASEGT. This CDR3 comprises 14 residues. For the CDR3, the DNA is TGTGCCAGCAGTGAAGCAACAGGGATTGGCATTCAGTACTTC. Translating it yields CASSEATGIGIQYF.

The chain recombines TRBV19 with TRBJ2-1, with D unresolved. This CDR3 contains 16 residues. Trimming shortened V by 2 bases and J by 0 bases, and 11 bases separated the two germline ends. Germline-derived CDR1 and CDR2 are LNHDA and SQIVND (reference sequence). CDR3 amino acids: CASSISGRSSYNEQFF. As DNA, the CDR3 is TGTGCCAGTAGTATATCCGGCCGAAGCTCCTACAATGAGCAGTTCTTC.

This clonotype was detected only once. The CDR3: CAISAAVEQFF. The DNA for the CDR3 is TGTGCCATCAGTGCGGCTGTTGAGCAGTTCTTC. The chain recombines TRBV10-3 with TRBJ2-1; unclear D gene. With 4 bases removed from V and 9 bases from J, the gap between germline ends came to 7 bases. The CDR3 runs 11 residues. Germline lookup yields CDR1 ENHRY and CDR2 SYGVKD.

The chain joins TRBV20-1 to TRBJ1-1; 10 positions agree with TRBD1. Germline values: CDR1 DFQATT, CDR2 SNEGSKA (reference sequence). Trimming at V came to 6 bases and at J to 4 bases, leaving 5 bases not matched to a gene. The CDR3 is 13 residues long. CDR3 in DNA: TGCAGTGCACGGACAGGGGGAGGCACTGAAGCTTTCTTT. Its protein product is CSARTGGGTEAFF.

This chain links TRBV20-1 with TRBJ2-1, with 9 bases matching TRBD2. CDR3 length: 14 amino acids. Per the germline V gene, CDR1 is DFQATT and CDR2 is SNEGSKA (reference sequence). The CDR3 DNA is TGCAGCTACCCCACGACTAGCGGATACAATGAGCAGTTCTTC. This gives the protein CSYPTTSGYNEQFF.

V gene TRBV14 combines with J gene TRBJ2-3; D gene uncertain. CDR1 and CDR2 from the germline V gene are SGHDN and FVKESK. This CDR3 has 16 residues. V was cut by 4 bases and J by 4 bases, with 18 bases left in between. CDR3 amino acids: CASSLRTQGSADTQYF. The CDR3 coding sequence is TGTGCCAGCAGCCTAAGGACCCAAGGGTCGGCAGATACGCAGTATTTT. The entire variable domain, with the rest obtained from reference TRBV14 and TRBJ2-3, is as follows: EAGVTQFPSHSVIEKGQTVTLRCDPISGHDNLYWYRRVMGKEIKFLLHFVKESKQDESGMPNNRFLAERTGGTYSTLKVQPAELEDSGVYFCASSLRTQGSADTQYFGPGTRLTVL.

The genes are TRBV29-1 and TRBJ2-7, with D uncertain. Germline CDR1 reads SQVTM; CDR2 reads ANQGSEA. Trimming took off 4 bases at V and 2 bases at J, with 6 bases between the two ends. The length of the CDR3 is 11 residues. The CDR3 nucleotides are TGCAGCGTTGTGGTCACCTACGAGCAGTACTTC. It yields the protein CSVVVTYEQYF.

The CDR3 spells CAWSVGPNLFF. CDR3 nucleotides: TGTGCCTGGAGTGTTGGGCCCAATTTGTTCTTC. The V and J genes are TRBV30 and TRBJ2-1; D remains unclear. Germline V gene lookup returns CDR1 GTSNPN and CDR2 SVGIG (reference sequence). The CDR3 extends over 11 amino acids. V was shortened by 0 bases and J by 15 bases, with 12 bases between the two germline ends.

J is TRBJ1-1 and V is TRBV7-9; D perhaps matches TRBD1 (6 bases). V was pared by 1 base and J by 3 bases, with 9 bases between. The CDR3 runs 14 residues. Looked up from germline, CDR1 is SEHNR and CDR2 is FQNEAQ (reference sequence). For the CDR3, the DNA is TGTGCCAGCAGCTTAGTTCGGGGGCACACTGAAGCTTTCTTT. Translating it yields CASSLVRGHTEAFF.

The chain is built from TRBV30 and TRBJ1-1; D gene uncertain. CDR3 length equals 13 residues. V gave up 3 bases and J gave up 6 bases, with 14 bases separating them. Germline V gene sequence: CDR1 GTSNPN, CDR2 SVGIG (reference sequence). This chain's CDR3 is CAWSAGIGSEAFF. Here the CDR3 DNA reads TGTGCCTGGAGCGCGGGGATAGGATCTGAAGCTTTCTTT.

The V and J genes are TRBV9 and TRBJ2-4; tentatively, D is TRBD1 or TRBD2 (5 bases each). With 0 bases removed from V and 4 bases from J, the gap between germline ends came to 8 bases. Germline V gene lookup returns CDR1 SGDLS and CDR2 YYNGEE. The CDR3 sequence is 14 residues long. CDR3 in amino acids: CASSVGGNKNIQYF. In DNA, the CDR3 is TGTGCCAGCAGCGTAGGGGGGAATAAAAACATTCAGTACTTC.

V and J are TRBV19 and TRBJ1-5, with D perhaps matching TRBD1 (5 bases). The germline V gene encodes CDR1 LNHDA and CDR2 SQIVND (reference sequence). The V gene lost 3 bases and the J gene lost 7 bases, with 19 bases spanning the gap. This CDR3 region has 16 residues. Here the CDR3 DNA reads TGTGCCAGTAGTATGGGGGGGACTTCGGAAGGGCAGCCCCAGCATTTT. This translates into CASSMGGTSEGQPQHF.

This rearrangement joins TRBV18 to TRBJ2-3; no firm D call. The CDR3 totals 17 residues. V was trimmed by 0 bases and J by 0 bases, leaving 13 bases between them. In germline, CDR1 is KGHSH, CDR2 LQKENI. Written as DNA, the CDR3 is TGTGCCAGCTCACCACCGGCTCGCGGCCCTAGCACAGATACGCAGTATTTT. Protein: CASSPPARGPSTDTQYF.